A single sample gave rise to the 26 T cell receptor beta chains below, sequenced in a study of T cell repertoires in cytomegalovirus infection. These receptors have no known antigen. TCRdb re-called the reads through MiXCR, storing one row per CDR3 protein. The repertoire holds some 110,000 distinct CDR3 sequences, 10% seen once, with roughly 31% in the top ten. Sequences were obtained from PBMCs, sequenced either directly or after in vitro stimulation (not recorded which). The receptors shown here come from a human donor in good health (CMV status not recorded). Some clones in this sample may be carry-over from other donors' samples.

This clonotype was seen ten or more times. This chain uses TRBV25-1 with TRBJ2-5; possibly TRBD1 for D (5 bases). This CDR3 is 14 amino acids long. Germline V gene lookup returns CDR1 MGHDK and CDR2 SYGVNS. The V end lost 0 bases, the J end lost 4 bases, and 9 bases lay between the germline ends. The DNA of the CDR3 is TGTGCCAGCAGTGAATATAAGGGGCGAGAGACCCAGTACTTC. Translating gives CASSEYKGRETQYF.

This clonotype was counted ten times or more. The chain recombines TRBV7-2 with TRBJ1-2; a possible D gene is TRBD1 (5 bases). Germline-derived CDR1 and CDR2 are SGHTA and FQGNSA. This CDR3 is built from 13 residues. V lost 5 bases to trimming and J lost 7 bases, with 14 bases between them. CDR3 nucleotide sequence: TGTGCCAGCAGCCCGAGACAGAAGGGTGGCTACACCTTC. Encoded protein: CASSPRQKGGYTF.

In its sample, this clonotype is medium-sized. The chain employs TRBV12-3 or TRBV12-4 and TRBJ1-1, with 10 bases fitting TRBD1. The ends lost 2 bases at V and 4 bases at J; junction bases unmatched: 7. The CDR3 extends over 16 amino acids. CDR3 protein: CASSLLWDRGSTEAFF. CDR3 sequence (DNA): TGTGCCAGCAGTTTATTGTGGGACAGGGGATCCACTGAAGCTTTCTTT.

The chain couples TRBV10-1 to TRBJ2-1; 8 bases are shared with TRBD1. J was trimmed by 8 bases and V by 5 bases; bases with no gene match: 5. The CDR3 is made up of 13 amino acids. Germline V lookup: CDR1 WNHNN, CDR2 SYGVQD (reference sequence). CDR3 protein: CASSRQGSHEQFF. The DNA for the CDR3 is TGCGCCAGCAGTCGACAGGGGTCGCATGAGCAGTTCTTC.

CDR3: CASRPDRANTQYF. CDR3 bases: TGTGCCAGTAGACCAGACAGGGCCAATACGCAGTATTTT. J is TRBJ2-3 and V is TRBV19, with 7 bases aligning to TRBD1. The CDR3 runs 13 residues. The germline V gene has CDR1 LNHDA and CDR2 SQIVND (reference sequence). V dropped 6 bases and J dropped 7; count of bases not matched to a gene: 7.

V and J are TRBV29-1 and TRBJ2-5; D is undetermined. V lost 3 bases to trimming and J lost 2 bases, with 7 bases between them. CDR1 is SQVTM, CDR2 ANQGSEA, per germline. The CDR3 has 12 amino acids. CDR3 in amino acids: CSVERIQETQYF. The DNA for the CDR3 is TGCAGCGTTGAGAGGATACAAGAGACCCAGTACTTC.

This clonotype occurred a few times. The V and J genes are TRBV5-1 and TRBJ1-1; no firm D call. CDR1 SGHRS and CDR2 YFSETQ come from the germline V gene. V shed 0 bases and J shed 1 base, with 10 bases lying between them. The CDR3 has 15 residues. CDR3 residues: CASSLDGRPNTEAFF. The CDR3 region has the DNA TGCGCCAGCAGCTTGGACGGACGTCCGAACACTGAAGCTTTCTTT.

In this sample, this clonotype turned up a few times. The chain links TRBV7-6 to TRBJ2-2; 9 bases map to TRBD2. V lost 1 base to trimming and J lost 2 bases; unmatched junction nucleotides: 8. Germline V CDR1 and CDR2: SGHVS, FNYEAQ. The CDR3 has 18 residues. CDR3 DNA: TGTGCCAGCAGCTTAGTCCTCAAACTAGCGGGCAACACCGGGGAGCTGTTTTTT. Protein: CASSLVLKLAGNTGELFF.

This clonotype was found many times. The V gene is TRBV7-2, the J gene TRBJ2-3, with D possibly TRBD2 on 5 matching bases. Germline V lookup: CDR1 SGHTA, CDR2 FQGNSA. V shed 1 base and J shed 3 bases, with 17 bases lying between them. There are 17 residues in the CDR3. The CDR3 protein is CASSLVGPGLITDTQYF. The CDR3 bases are TGTGCCAGCAGCTTAGTAGGTCCTGGACTCATAACAGATACGCAGTATTTT.

The J gene is TRBJ2-7, the V gene TRBV6-8; D gene ambiguous. Trimming took off 5 bases at V and 2 bases at J, with 19 bases between the two ends. This CDR3 contains 16 residues. Germline values: CDR1 MNHGY, CDR2 SAAAGT. The CDR3 protein is CASSPHVPGKTYEQYF. CDR3 sequence (DNA): TGTGCCAGCAGTCCCCACGTGCCAGGCAAGACCTACGAGCAGTACTTC.

The table lists this clonotype with many counts. The rearrangement links TRBV7-9 to TRBJ2-5; D gene ambiguous. The V and J ends lost 2 bases and 5 bases respectively, with 12 bases between them. This CDR3 contains 14 residues. Germline V gives CDR1 SEHNR, CDR2 FQNEAQ (reference sequence). The CDR3 DNA follows: TGTGCCAGCAGCTTATCCGAGTCGAGGGAGACCCAGTACTTC. This encodes CASSLSESRETQYF.

This clonotype came up many times. The chain uses TRBV7-2 and TRBJ2-7; weak D call: TRBD2 (5 bases). This CDR3 contains 12 residues. Deletions cut 5 bases from V and 5 bases from J, with 10 bases between. CDR1 and CDR2 from the germline V gene are SGHTA and FQGNSA. This CDR3 is CASSRGYDEQYF. CDR3 bases: TGTGCCAGCAGCCGGGGTTATGACGAGCAGTACTTC. The full variable domain, in which reference TRBV7-2 and TRBJ2-7 provide the parts outside the CDR3, is GAGVSQSPSNKVTEKGKDVELRCDPISGHTALYWYRQSLGQGLEFLIYFQGNSAPDKSGLPSDRFSAERTGGSVSTLTIQRTQQEDSAVYLCASSRGYDEQYFGPGTRLTVT.

Comment on this clonotype: A single base separates this from a much larger clone, so it may be a read error. The genes are TRBV5-1 and TRBJ2-7, with 8 positions matching TRBD2. The V gene's germline CDR1 is SGHRS and CDR2 YFSETQ. The CDR3 runs to 16 residues. The CDR3 nucleotides read TGCGCCAGCAGCTTGGCCACGAGCGGGAGTCTGTACGAGCAGTGCTTC. Amino acids: CASSLATSGSLYEQCF.

This clonotype was counted at least ten times. This chain links TRBV7-8 with TRBJ1-1, with 7 nucleotides matching TRBD1. The CDR3 extends over 17 amino acids. Germline V gene lookup returns CDR1 SGHVS and CDR2 FQNEAQ. V lost 2 bases, J lost 0 bases, and 9 bases stayed unmatched. The CDR3 region is CASSLRLRTGMNTEAFF. CDR3 sequence (DNA): TGTGCCAGCAGCTTACGCCTCCGGACAGGAATGAACACTGAAGCTTTCTTT.

This clonotype was counted between two and nine times. The V gene is TRBV5-1, the J gene TRBJ1-2; 8 positions match TRBD1. This CDR3 spans 14 amino acids. CDR1 is SGHRS and CDR2 is YFSETQ in the germline V gene. V lost 2 bases, J lost 7 bases, and 7 bases stayed unmatched. The CDR3 sequence is CASSLVTGESGYTF. CDR3 nucleotides: TGCGCCAGCAGCTTAGTGACAGGGGAATCTGGCTACACCTTC.

V is TRBV28 and J is TRBJ1-5; no clear D. The CDR3 is 14 residues long. V shed 5 bases and J shed 2 bases, with 10 bases lying between them. Per germline, CDR1 MDHEN and CDR2 SYDVKM. This CDR3 is CASSPTPGNQPQHF. The CDR3 DNA reads TGTGCCAGCAGTCCTACTCCAGGCAATCAGCCCCAGCATTTT.

This clonotype has ten or more counts. This chain links TRBV28 with TRBJ1-1, with 9 bases that match TRBD1. V shed 5 bases, J shed 7 bases, and the junction held 5 bases outside the gene matches. Germline loops: CDR1 MDHEN, CDR2 SYDVKM. This CDR3 comprises 13 residues. The CDR3 spells CASSGTGNLEAFF. The CDR3 DNA follows: TGTGCCAGCAGTGGGACAGGGAACCTTGAAGCTTTCTTT. Filled out from reference TRBV28 and TRBJ1-1, the complete variable domain reads DVKVTQSSRYLVKRTGEKVFLECVQDMDHENMFWYRQDPGLGLRLIYFSYDVKMKEKGDIPEGYSVSREKKERFSLILESASTNQTSMYLCASSGTGNLEAFFGQGTRLTVV.

This clonotype was picked up many times. The CDR3 coding sequence is TGCAGTGCACCGACAGAGAACACTGAAGCTTTCTTT. Encoded protein: CSAPTENTEAFF. The rearrangement joins TRBV20-1 to TRBJ1-1, with D perhaps TRBD1 (5 bases). V lost 6 bases and J 1 base, leaving 9 bases between the germline ends. The CDR3 spans 12 residues. The germline CDR1 and CDR2 sequences are DFQATT and SNEGSKA (reference sequence).

This clonotype occurred many times. The V gene is TRBV7-8, the J gene TRBJ1-2; maybe TRBD1 (5 bases). V was clipped by 3 bases and J by 6 bases, with 14 bases between them. This CDR3 contains 14 residues. CDR1 SGHVS and CDR2 FQNEAQ come from the germline V gene. CDR3: CASSFAGNENGYTF. CDR3 in DNA: TGTGCCAGCAGCTTCGCAGGGAATGAGAATGGCTACACCTTC. Full variable domain (missing parts from reference TRBV7-8 and TRBJ1-2): GAGVSQSPRYKVAKRGQDVALRCDPISGHVSLFWYQQALGQGPEFLTYFQNEAQLDKSGLPSDRFFAERPEGSVSTLKIQRTQQEDSAVYLCASSFAGNENGYTFGSGTRLTVV.

V gene TRBV5-4 combines with J gene TRBJ1-1, with D tentatively TRBD1 (6 bases). The CDR3 has 18 residues. Germline CDR1 is SGHNT and CDR2 is YYREEE (reference sequence). V was pared by 2 bases and J by 1 base, with 21 bases between. The CDR3 DNA reads TGTGCCAGCAGCTTCGGGGTTGGGGGGGGCGATCGGAACACTGAAGCTTTCTTT. It translates to CASSFGVGGGDRNTEAFF.

This clonotype came up a few times. The chain has TRBV27 and TRBJ1-2; possibly TRBD1 for D (5 bases). Germline assignment: CDR1 MNHEY and CDR2 SMNVEV (reference sequence). The ends were cut back, 8 bases at V and 0 bases at J, with 7 bases in the middle. This CDR3 region has 12 residues. CDR3 sequence (DNA): TGTGCCAGCTGGGGACCTAACTATGGCTACACCTTC. Protein product: CASWGPNYGYTF.

In its sample, this clonotype was seen many times. This chain connects TRBV12-3 or TRBV12-4 to TRBJ2-3; 11 nucleotides align to TRBD2. The CDR3 extends over 17 amino acids. The V and J ends lost 5 bases and 0 bases, in that order; junction bases with no gene match: 7. The CDR3 nucleotides are TGTGCCAGCAGTGATAGCGGGAGGGGGCCTAGCACAGATACGCAGTATTTT. This codes for CASSDSGRGPSTDTQYF.

This clonotype was found many times. The chain employs TRBV7-2 and TRBJ2-5, with unresolved D. This CDR3 region has 15 residues. Germline V gene data show CDR1 as SGHTA and CDR2 as FQGNSA. Trimming cost V 6 bases and J 5 bases, with 19 bases left between them. The DNA of the CDR3 is TGTGCCAGCAGAGACTGGGCACGGATGTCTGAGACCCAGTACTTC. Translation: CASRDWARMSETQYF.

Only a few counts were recorded for this clonotype. CDR3 sequence (DNA): TGTGCCAGCAGTTTAAGGGGAGTCGGGACAGATACGCAGTATTTT. Its protein is CASSLRGVGTDTQYF. The chain links TRBV28 to TRBJ2-3; D may be TRBD1 or TRBD2 (5 bases each). This CDR3 has 15 amino acids. Trimming stripped 2 bases from V and 3 bases from J, with 12 bases between. Germline V lookup: CDR1 MDHEN, CDR2 SYDVKM.

V is TRBV12-3 or TRBV12-4 and J is TRBJ1-4, with 7 bases matching TRBD1. The CDR3 has 13 amino acids. Trimming took 6 bases from V and 6 from J; bases not matched to a gene: 4. Here the CDR3 reads CASSRQGHEKLFF. CDR3 coding DNA: TGTGCCAGCAGCCGACAGGGTCATGAAAAACTGTTTTTT.

This clonotype was detected a few times. V is TRBV6-2 or TRBV6-3 and J is TRBJ2-1; 9 bases map to TRBD2. This CDR3 comprises 18 residues. V lost 6 bases and J lost 8; bases outside the gene matches: 20. Per the germline V gene, CDR1 is MNHEY and CDR2 is SVGEGT. The CDR3 sequence: CASSADGSVAGVRHEQFF. As DNA, the CDR3 is TGTGCCAGCAGCGCTGACGGATCAGTAGCGGGAGTACGCCATGAGCAGTTCTTC.